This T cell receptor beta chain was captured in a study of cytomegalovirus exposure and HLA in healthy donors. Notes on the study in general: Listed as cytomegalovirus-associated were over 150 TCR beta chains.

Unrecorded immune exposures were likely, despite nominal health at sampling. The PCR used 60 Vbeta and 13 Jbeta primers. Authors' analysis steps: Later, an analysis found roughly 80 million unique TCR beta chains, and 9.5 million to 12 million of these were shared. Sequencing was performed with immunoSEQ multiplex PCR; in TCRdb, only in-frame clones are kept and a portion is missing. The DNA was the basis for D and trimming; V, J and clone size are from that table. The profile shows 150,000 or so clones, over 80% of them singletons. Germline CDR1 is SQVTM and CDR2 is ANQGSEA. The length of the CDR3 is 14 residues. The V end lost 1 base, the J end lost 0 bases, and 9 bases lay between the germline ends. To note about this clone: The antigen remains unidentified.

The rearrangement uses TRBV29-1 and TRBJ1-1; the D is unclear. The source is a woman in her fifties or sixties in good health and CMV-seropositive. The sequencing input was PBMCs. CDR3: CSVEVGGVNTEAFF. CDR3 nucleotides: TGCAGCGTTGAAGTGGGCGGGGTGAACACTGAAGCTTTCTTT.